These T cell receptor beta chains were read from a single sample in a study of T cell responses to AZD1222 COVID-19 vaccine. Assay used: immunoSEQ multiplex PCR; TCRdb lists only in-frame clones, some missing. The table records approximately 150,000 clones, approximately 90% of them present only once. The starting material was peripheral blood, obtained 28 days after the second dose of the MenACWY control vaccine. The receptors come from an adult who received the MenACWY meningococcal vaccine as a control. Both conserved end residues are part of each CDR3. A D gene is named only where the DNA matches it firmly. Only some rows state a clone size, as once, few, many or a class for expanded clones.

clone size,V gene,J gene,D gene,CDR3 length,CDR3 DNA,CDR3 protein
.,TRBV6-5,TRBJ2-7,TRBD2,15,TGTGCCAGCAGGGCGGGACTAGCGGATTCCTACGAGCAGTACTTC,CASRAGLADSYEQYF
once,TRBV24-1,TRBJ2-3,TRBD1,17,TGTGCCACCAGTGATCGGGGACAGGGACATCCTCGGGATACGCAGTATTTT,CATSDRGQGHPRDTQYF
.,TRBV29-1,TRBJ2-7,.,11,TGCAGCGTCGAAACAGCATACGAGCAGTACTTC,CSVETAYEQYF
once,TRBV4-3,TRBJ2-7,.,15,TGCGCCAGCAGCCAAGGAACAGGGGGGGCCTACGAGCAGTACTTC,CASSQGTGGAYEQYF
.,TRBV3-1/TRBV3-2,TRBJ1-3,.,16,TGTGCCAGCAGCCAAGGGATTCAGGGTGACGGAAACACCATATATTTT,CASSQGIQGDGNTIYF
.,TRBV4-1,TRBJ2-7,TRBD2,17,TGCGCCAGCAGCCCCTTCCTTAGACTAGCGGGAGGACTCGAGCAGTACTTC,CASSPFLRLAGGLEQYF
once,TRBV19,TRBJ2-3,.,16,TGTGCCAGTAGCCTTCGACAGAGGGCCTTCACAGATACGCAGTATTTT,CASSLRQRAFTDTQYF
.,TRBV9,TRBJ1-5,.,15,TGTGCCAGCAGCCCCAACGCCGGGACATATCAGCCCCAGCATTTT,CASSPNAGTYQPQHF
.,TRBV27,TRBJ2-7,.,13,TGTGCCAGCAGTTTATCGCAGGGCCACGAGCAGTACTTC,CASSLSQGHEQYF
.,TRBV7-9,TRBJ2-7,TRBD1,14,TGTGCCAGCAGCCCGGACAGGTTGACCTACGAGCAGTACTTC,CASSPDRLTYEQYF
.,TRBV4-3,TRBJ1-2,.,14,TGCGCCAGCAGCCAGCTTCTACAGGAAGGGGGCTACACCTTC,CASSQLLQEGGYTF
.,TRBV7-9,TRBJ2-1,TRBD2,15,TGTGCCAGCAGCTTAGTAGCGGGAGGGAGTATCGAGCAGTTCTTC,CASSLVAGGSIEQFF
.,TRBV9,TRBJ1-2,.,14,TGTGCCAGCAGCCCCCGGCAGGGAAGTACGGGCTACACCTTC,CASSPRQGSTGYTF
.,TRBV6-2/TRBV6-3,TRBJ1-2,TRBD1,16,TGTGCCAGCAGTACCTTGACAGGGGCCTATACTAAGGGCTACACCTTC,CASSTLTGAYTKGYTF
.,TRBV5-4,TRBJ1-1,.,13,TGTGCCAGCAGTTTCGACCAAGATACTGAAGCTTTCTTT,CASSFDQDTEAFF
.,TRBV19,TRBJ1-6,.,16,TGTGCCAGTAGTATAGATAACGGTTCGGGGAACTCACCCCTCCACTTT,CASSIDNGSGNSPLHF
.,TRBV28,TRBJ1-2,TRBD1,14,TGTGCCAGCAGTTCCGGACAGGGAGGGGCTGGCTACACCTTC,CASSSGQGGAGYTF
once,TRBV7-9,TRBJ1-4,.,14,TGTGCCAGCAGCTTATCTGGAGACGGTGAAAAACTGTTTTTT,CASSLSGDGEKLFF
.,TRBV11-2,TRBJ2-2,.,12,TGTGCCAGCAGCCTCAATGGCGGGGAGCTGTTTTTT,CASSLNGGELFF
few,TRBV6-1,TRBJ1-3,.,12,TGTGCCAGCAGTGAGGTTAAAAACACCATATATTTT,CASSEVKNTIYF
.,TRBV2,TRBJ2-2,.,14,TGTGCCAGCAGCAAAAGGGTGGACACCGGGGAGCTGTTTTTT,CASSKRVDTGELFF
.,TRBV6-5,TRBJ2-7,.,14,TGTGCCAGCAGTTACTCGTCGGACGCCTACGAGCAGTACTTC,CASSYSSDAYEQYF
.,TRBV7-6,TRBJ2-3,.,16,TGTGCCAGCAGCTTCTCCCTAGCGAGAAGCACAGATACGCAGTATTTT,CASSFSLARSTDTQYF
.,TRBV5-4,TRBJ1-3,.,16,TGTGCCAGCAGCTATGAGGCGGGGATCTCTGGAAACACCATATATTTT,CASSYEAGISGNTIYF
.,TRBV9,TRBJ2-7,TRBD1,16,TGTGCCAGCAGCGGACAATTGCAGGGGGCCCCCTACGAGCAGTACTTC,CASSGQLQGAPYEQYF
.,TRBV7-9,TRBJ1-4,.,13,TGTGCCAGCAGCTTGGCAGGGACGGAAAAACTGTTTTTT,CASSLAGTEKLFF
.,TRBV20-1,TRBJ1-2,.,11,TGCAGTGCTAGAGCCGGGGGTGGCTACACCTTC,CSARAGGGYTF
.,TRBV3-1/TRBV3-2,TRBJ1-5,TRBD1,17,TGTGCCAGCAGCCTGGGACAGGGCGGTGGAGGCAATCAGCCCCAGCATTTT,CASSLGQGGGGNQPQHF
few,TRBV6-5,TRBJ2-7,TRBD1,16,TGTGCCAGCAGTTCCCACGGGACAGGCCTCTCCTACGAGCAGTACTTC,CASSSHGTGLSYEQYF
.,TRBV5-1,TRBJ2-6,TRBD1,16,TGCGCCAGCAGCTATACAGGGGGCGCTGGGGCCAACGTCCTGACTTTC,CASSYTGGAGANVLTF
.,TRBV3-1/TRBV3-2,TRBJ2-3,.,14,TGTGCCAGCAGTCTCGTCGAGGGTACAGATACGCAGTATTTT,CASSLVEGTDTQYF
.,TRBV6-2/TRBV6-3,TRBJ2-7,.,12,TGTGCCAGCAGTTATAGGGGTTACGAGCAGTACTTC,CASSYRGYEQYF
.,TRBV24-1,TRBJ2-7,TRBD1,18,TGTGCCACCAGTGATTTGTTCCGTACAGGGGGCCTGACCTACGAGCAGTACTTC,CATSDLFRTGGLTYEQYF
once,TRBV27,TRBJ2-1,TRBD1,14,TGTGCCAGCGGGGGACAGGGCCCCTACAATGAGCAGTTCTTC,CASGGQGPYNEQFF
.,TRBV20-1,TRBJ1-2,.,13,TGCAGTGCTAGTGCGGGATCGGTGAATGGCTACACCTTC,CSASAGSVNGYTF
.,TRBV4-2,TRBJ2-1,TRBD1,20,TGTGCCAGCAGCCACAACCGGGGCGGGACAGGGGTATTGGCCTACAATGAGCAGTTCTTC,CASSHNRGGTGVLAYNEQFF
.,TRBV5-4,TRBJ1-2,.,14,TGTGCCACCCAACCACCAAACTCAAACTATGGCTACACCTTC,CATQPPNSNYGYTF
once,TRBV27,TRBJ2-7,TRBD1,13,TGTGCCAGCAGTTTAAAGGGGGCGCGGGAGCAGTACTTC,CASSLKGAREQYF
.,TRBV6-2/TRBV6-3,TRBJ1-5,TRBD1,16,TGTGCCAGCAGTCAGGACAGGGCGGGGAACAATCAGCCCCAGCATTTT,CASSQDRAGNNQPQHF
.,TRBV10-1,TRBJ2-5,.,14,TGCGCCAGCAGTGCCGGGGGCATGGGAGAGACCCAGTACTTC,CASSAGGMGETQYF
.,TRBV18,TRBJ1-1,.,13,TGTGCCAGCTCCGGGGACGTGGACACTGAAGCTTTCTTT,CASSGDVDTEAFF
few,TRBV19,TRBJ2-7,.,13,TGTGCCAGTACCCAAGACCCTGGAGGAGAGCAGTACTTC,CASTQDPGGEQYF
.,TRBV7-2,TRBJ2-7,.,14,TGTGCCAGCAGCTTAGGGTCGGAAAGTAGCGAGCAGTACTTC,CASSLGSESSEQYF
.,TRBV12-5,TRBJ1-1,.,15,TGTGCTAGTGGTTTGGACGGCAGGGTAAACACTGAAGCTTTCTTT,CASGLDGRVNTEAFF
.,TRBV30,TRBJ2-2,.,13,TGTGCCTGGAGTGTTGGTAGTCCCGGGGAGCTGTTTTTT,CAWSVGSPGELFF
.,TRBV5-1,TRBJ1-6,.,15,TGCGCCAGCAGCTTGTTGTGGGGGAATAATTCACCCCTCCACTTT,CASSLLWGNNSPLHF
.,TRBV13,TRBJ2-3,TRBD2,16,TGTGCCAGCAGCTTAGCGGGAGGGCCCTCTGTGGATACGCAGTATTTT,CASSLAGGPSVDTQYF
.,TRBV29-1,TRBJ2-2,.,14,TGCAGCGTCCGCAGAATTGGTGATTCCGGGGAGCTGTTTTTT,CSVRRIGDSGELFF
.,TRBV14,TRBJ1-2,.,14,TGTGCCAGCAGACCCTGGACGAGGACGGATGGCTACACCTTC,CASRPWTRTDGYTF
.,TRBV9,TRBJ1-2,.,17,TGTGCCAGCAGCACTAACCCCGGATCCAGGCCCAAGGATGGCTACACCTTC,CASSTNPGSRPKDGYTF
.,TRBV28,TRBJ1-4,TRBD1,15,TGTGCCAGCAGTTTATCAGGGACAGTTGATGAAAAACTGTTTTTT,CASSLSGTVDEKLFF
.,TRBV30,TRBJ1-2,.,14,TGTGCCTGGAGTGTACGCCCCGTCGTCTATGGCTACACCTTC,CAWSVRPVVYGYTF
.,TRBV5-1,TRBJ2-7,TRBD2,14,TGCGCCACCTCTAGCGCGGGAGGGTCCTACGAGCAGTACTTC,CATSSAGGSYEQYF